The rows below give T cell receptor beta chains drawn from one sample of a study of beta chain features in type 1 diabetes. The table came from immunoSEQ multiplex PCR; TCRdb's copy has only in-frame clones and leaves some out. This table holds 200,000 to 250,000 clones, 14% found once. The specimen was naive CD4+ T cells from blood. Receptor source: a woman aged 40 to 50 in good health. Each CDR3 is given with its conserved first and last residue. D genes are given only for firm matches. Clone size is stated in some rows and not others, as once, few, many or a class when expanded.

size	D	V	J	CDR3	DNA
few	TRBD1	TRBV2	TRBJ1-6	CASRYEQGWNSPLHF	TGTGCCAGCCGGTACGAACAGGGGTGGAATTCACCCCTCCACTTT
few	NA	TRBV7-9	TRBJ1-5	CASSARVNQPQHF	TGTGCCAGCAGCGCCAGGGTCAATCAGCCCCAGCATTTT
NA	NA	TRBV7-2	TRBJ1-2	CASSLGLRDGYTF	TGTGCCAGCAGCTTAGGGTTACGGGATGGCTACACCTTC
few	TRBD1	TRBV5-1	TRBJ2-1	CASSTQDRVNEQFF	TGCGCCAGCAGCACCCAGGACAGGGTAAATGAGCAGTTCTTC
few	TRBD1	TRBV9	TRBJ2-7	CASSALDRAYEQYF	TGTGCCAGCAGCGCGTTGGACAGGGCCTACGAGCAGTACTTC
NA	TRBD2	TRBV2	TRBJ2-1	CASSLGLAPYNEQFF	TGTGCCAGCAGCCTGGGACTAGCTCCCTACAATGAGCAGTTCTTC
NA	TRBD1	TRBV5-1	TRBJ1-5	CASSLGQGQEPQHF	TGCGCCAGCAGCTTGGGACAGGGCCAAGAGCCCCAGCATTTT
NA	TRBD2	TRBV29-1	TRBJ2-1	CSDHRPGGADNEQFF	TGCAGCGATCACCGCCCGGGGGGGGCGGACAATGAGCAGTTCTTC
NA	TRBD2	TRBV10-1	TRBJ2-1	CASSSGGISYNEQFF	TGCGCCAGCAGCTCCGGGGGGATTTCCTACAATGAGCAGTTCTTC
few	NA	TRBV5-1	TRBJ1-6	CASSLGANLAGNSPLHF	TGCGCCAGCAGCTTGGGGGCCAATCTCGCGGGAAATTCACCCCTCCACTTT
few	NA	TRBV13	TRBJ1-6	CASSLARGDSPLHF	TGTGCCAGCAGTCTAGCCAGGGGTGATTCACCCCTCCACTTT
NA	NA	TRBV6-1	TRBJ1-1	CASERRTEAFF	TGTGCCAGCGAAAGGAGAACTGAAGCTTTCTTT
few	NA	TRBV9	TRBJ1-6	CASSVEEGRNSPLHF	TGTGCCAGCAGCGTAGAGGAGGGCCGGAATTCACCCCTCCACTTT
few	NA	TRBV5-4	TRBJ2-5	CASALRPGETQYF	TGTGCCAGCGCTCTTAGGCCAGGAGAGACCCAGTACTTC
NA	TRBD1	TRBV2	TRBJ2-1	CASRGNRGLNEQFF	TGTGCCAGCAGGGGGAACAGGGGGCTGAATGAGCAGTTCTTC
many	NA	TRBV10-3	TRBJ2-1	CAISESWGSGNEQFF	TGTGCCATCAGTGAGTCATGGGGCTCCGGCAATGAGCAGTTCTTC
NA	TRBD2	TRBV9	TRBJ2-1	CASSLNPRGGGGLNEQFF	TGTGCCAGCAGCCTCAACCCCAGGGGAGGCGGGGGGCTTAATGAGCAGTTCTTC
few	NA	TRBV9	TRBJ2-7	CASSAQGQFAYEQYF	TGTGCCAGCAGCGCTCAGGGACAATTTGCCTACGAGCAGTACTTC
NA	TRBD2	TRBV5-1	TRBJ2-5	CASSSNGLAGGRQETQYF	TGCGCCAGCAGCTCCAACGGACTAGCGGGGGGGCGCCAAGAGACCCAGTACTTC
NA	NA	TRBV18	TRBJ1-3	CASSLGTVIGNTIYF	TGTGCCAGCTCACTTGGAACAGTTATTGGAAACACCATATATTTT
few	NA	TRBV11-2	TRBJ2-5	CASRLAGRETQYF	TGTGCCAGCAGGTTGGCAGGGCGAGAGACCCAGTACTTC
NA	NA	TRBV11-3	TRBJ1-1	CASSFSVNTEAFF	TGTGCCAGCAGCTTCTCAGTAAACACTGAAGCTTTCTTT
many	NA	TRBV18	TRBJ1-1	CASSPGVANTEAFF	TGTGCCAGCTCACCAGGAGTGGCGAACACTGAAGCTTTCTTT
once	TRBD1	TRBV6-5	TRBJ2-7	CASSFTGTGGSYEQYF	TGTGCCAGCAGTTTCACCGGGACAGGGGGGTCCTACGAGCAGTACTTC
NA	TRBD1	TRBV5-1	TRBJ1-2	CASSSTPFATGAGYTF	TGCGCCAGCAGCTCCACCCCGTTCGCGACAGGGGCTGGCTACACCTTC
NA	TRBD2	TRBV7-9	TRBJ2-1	CASSSGTSGYNEQFF	TGTGCCAGCAGTTCCGGGACTAGCGGTTACAATGAGCAGTTCTTC
NA	NA	TRBV27	TRBJ2-2	CASSFRDSNTGELFF	TGTGCCAGCAGTTTCCGGGACTCGAACACCGGGGAGCTGTTTTTT
few	TRBD2	TRBV9	TRBJ2-5	CASSVAERGTYQETQYF	TGTGCCAGCAGCGTAGCCGAGCGGGGGACGTACCAAGAGACCCAGTACTTC
few	NA	TRBV10-3	TRBJ2-5	CAISESASRETQYF	TGTGCCATCAGTGAGTCGGCTAGCCGGGAGACCCAGTACTTC
NA	TRBD1	TRBV23-1	TRBJ2-7	CASSHPGQGRSYEQYF	TGCGCCAGCAGTCACCCCGGACAGGGACGGTCCTACGAGCAGTACTTC
many	NA	TRBV7-9	TRBJ2-3	CATQRRVASTDTQYF	TGTGCCACCCAACGGCGGGTTGCCTCCACAGATACGCAGTATTTT
few	NA	TRBV6-6	TRBJ2-7	CASTDRRTYEQYF	TGTGCCAGCACTGACAGGCGGACCTACGAGCAGTACTTC
NA	NA	TRBV9	TRBJ1-6	CASSAGGSSYNSPLHF	TGTGCCAGCAGCGCCGGGGGGAGCTCCTATAATTCACCCCTCCACTTT
few	TRBD2	TRBV6-5	TRBJ2-6	CASRGGAGANVLTF	TGTGCCAGCAGGGGGGGGGCTGGGGCCAACGTCCTGACTTTC
few	TRBD1	TRBV11-2	TRBJ1-6	CASSLTGTGGPGPLHF	TGTGCCAGCAGCTTGACCGGGACAGGGGGCCCCGGACCCCTCCACTTT
few	NA	TRBV2	TRBJ1-5	CASLSEYNQPQHF	TGTGCCAGCCTCTCGGAGTACAATCAGCCCCAGCATTTT
NA	NA	TRBV20-1	TRBJ1-6	CSAREPRGLHF	TGCAGTGCTAGAGAGCCAAGGGGACTCCACTTT
NA	TRBD1	TRBV7-9	TRBJ1-1	CASNGDSRTEAFF	TGTGCCAGCAACGGGGACAGCCGCACTGAAGCTTTCTTT
few	NA	TRBV6-6	TRBJ2-2	CASSYGRLTGELFF	TGTGCCAGCAGTTACGGGCGCCTTACCGGGGAGCTGTTTTTT
NA	TRBD1	TRBV5-4	TRBJ2-5	CASSRTGQETQYF	TGTGCCAGCAGCCGGACAGGCCAAGAGACCCAGTACTTC
few	NA	TRBV7-8	TRBJ2-7	CASSIAARTYYEQYF	TGTGCCAGCAGCATCGCGGCCCGGACATACTACGAGCAGTACTTC
few	NA	TRBV18	TRBJ2-1	CASSPNNEQFF	TGTGCCAGCTCACCCAACAATGAGCAGTTCTTC
NA	NA	TRBV4-1	TRBJ2-5	CASSQDRGTETQYF	TGCGCCAGCAGCCAAGATCGGGGGACGGAGACCCAGTACTTC
few	NA	TRBV19	TRBJ1-5	CASSPLPPPRSWPQHF	TGTGCCAGTAGTCCACTACCGCCCCCTCGATCATGGCCCCAGCATTTT
few	TRBD1	TRBV7-8	TRBJ1-2	CASSLRVRQGASGYTF	TGTGCCAGCAGCTTAAGGGTCAGGCAGGGGGCGTCTGGCTACACCTTC
NA	TRBD1	TRBV2	TRBJ1-5	CASSVRTGVNQPQHF	TGTGCCAGCAGTGTTAGGACAGGGGTCAATCAGCCCCAGCATTTT
few	NA	TRBV5-1	TRBJ2-5	CASSFGQLQETQYF	TGCGCCAGCAGCTTCGGACAGCTCCAAGAGACCCAGTACTTC
NA	NA	TRBV9	TRBJ2-1	CASSLGGGNYNEQFF	TGTGCCAGCAGCCTAGGGGGAGGAAACTACAATGAGCAGTTCTTC
once	TRBD1	TRBV25-1	TRBJ1-6	CASSSRTGSSYNSPLHF	TGTGCCAGCAGTTCCCGGACAGGGAGCTCCTATAATTCACCCCTCCACTTT
NA	TRBD1	TRBV11-2	TRBJ1-1	CASRWGQGANTEAFF	TGTGCCAGCAGGTGGGGGCAGGGGGCGAACACTGAAGCTTTCTTT
NA	NA	TRBV27	TRBJ1-4	CASRAKWAGAREKLFF	TGTGCCAGCAGGGCAAAATGGGCAGGGGCTCGGGAAAAACTGTTTTTT
few	NA	TRBV27	TRBJ1-2	CASSLFREPLNYGYTF	TGTGCCAGCAGTTTATTCAGGGAACCCCTAAACTATGGCTACACCTTC
few	TRBD1	TRBV2	TRBJ1-5	CASSEAVDRVSNQPQHF	TGTGCCAGCAGTGAAGCCGTGGACAGGGTGAGCAATCAGCCCCAGCATTTT
many	NA	TRBV29-1	TRBJ2-2	CSVMRNTGELFF	TGCAGCGTTATGCGAAACACCGGGGAGCTGTTTTTT
NA	TRBD1	TRBV12-5	TRBJ1-1	CASGLHPDRPEAFF	TGTGCTAGTGGTTTACACCCGGACAGGCCTGAAGCTTTCTTT